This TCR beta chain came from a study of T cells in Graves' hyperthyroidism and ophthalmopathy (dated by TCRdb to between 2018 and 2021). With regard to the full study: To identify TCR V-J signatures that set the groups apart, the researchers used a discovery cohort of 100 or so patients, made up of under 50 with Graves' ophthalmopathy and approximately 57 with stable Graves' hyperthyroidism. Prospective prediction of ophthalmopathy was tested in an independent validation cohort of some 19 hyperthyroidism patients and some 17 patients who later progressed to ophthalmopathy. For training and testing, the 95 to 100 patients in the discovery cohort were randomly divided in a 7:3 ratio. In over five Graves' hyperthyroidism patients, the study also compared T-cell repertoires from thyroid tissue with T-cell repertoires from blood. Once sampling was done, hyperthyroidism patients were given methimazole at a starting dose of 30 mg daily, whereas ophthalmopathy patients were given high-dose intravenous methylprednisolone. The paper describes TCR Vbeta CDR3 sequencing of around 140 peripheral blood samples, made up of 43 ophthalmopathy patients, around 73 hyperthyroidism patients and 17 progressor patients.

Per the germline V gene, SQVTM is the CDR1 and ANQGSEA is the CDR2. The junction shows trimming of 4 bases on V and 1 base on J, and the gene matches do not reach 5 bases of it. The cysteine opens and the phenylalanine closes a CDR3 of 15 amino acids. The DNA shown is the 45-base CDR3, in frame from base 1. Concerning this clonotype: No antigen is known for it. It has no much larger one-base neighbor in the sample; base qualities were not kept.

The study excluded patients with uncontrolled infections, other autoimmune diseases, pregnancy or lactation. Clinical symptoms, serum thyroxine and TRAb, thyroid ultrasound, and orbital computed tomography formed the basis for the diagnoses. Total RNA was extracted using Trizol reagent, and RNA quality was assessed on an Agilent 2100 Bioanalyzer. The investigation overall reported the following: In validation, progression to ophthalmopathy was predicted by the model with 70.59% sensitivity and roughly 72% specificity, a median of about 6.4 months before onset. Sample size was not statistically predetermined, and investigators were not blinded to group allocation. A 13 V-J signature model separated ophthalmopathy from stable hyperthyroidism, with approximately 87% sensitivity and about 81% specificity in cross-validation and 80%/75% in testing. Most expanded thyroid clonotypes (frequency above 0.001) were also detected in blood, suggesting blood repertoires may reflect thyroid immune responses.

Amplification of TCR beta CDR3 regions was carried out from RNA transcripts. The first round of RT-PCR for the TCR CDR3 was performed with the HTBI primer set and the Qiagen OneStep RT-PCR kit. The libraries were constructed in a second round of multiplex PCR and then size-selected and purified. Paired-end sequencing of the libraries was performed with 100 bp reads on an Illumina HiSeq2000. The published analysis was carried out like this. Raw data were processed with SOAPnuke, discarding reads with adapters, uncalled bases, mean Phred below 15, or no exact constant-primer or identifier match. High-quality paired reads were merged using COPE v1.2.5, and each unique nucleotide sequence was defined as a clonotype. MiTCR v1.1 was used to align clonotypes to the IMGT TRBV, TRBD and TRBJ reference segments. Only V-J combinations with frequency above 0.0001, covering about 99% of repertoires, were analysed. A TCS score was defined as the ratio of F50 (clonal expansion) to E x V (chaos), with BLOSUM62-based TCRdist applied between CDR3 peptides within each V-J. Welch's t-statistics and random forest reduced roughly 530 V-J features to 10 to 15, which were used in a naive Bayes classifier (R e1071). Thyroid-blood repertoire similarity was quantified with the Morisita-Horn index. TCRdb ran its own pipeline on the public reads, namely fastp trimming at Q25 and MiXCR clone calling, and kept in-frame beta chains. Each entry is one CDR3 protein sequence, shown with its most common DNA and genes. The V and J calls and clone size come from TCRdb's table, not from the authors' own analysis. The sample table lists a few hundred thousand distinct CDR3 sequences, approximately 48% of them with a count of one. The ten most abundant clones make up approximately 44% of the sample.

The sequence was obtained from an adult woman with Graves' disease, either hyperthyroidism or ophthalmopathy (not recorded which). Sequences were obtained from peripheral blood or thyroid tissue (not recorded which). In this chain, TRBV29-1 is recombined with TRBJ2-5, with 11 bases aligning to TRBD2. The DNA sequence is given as TGCAGCGTTGTACTAGCGGGAGTCTTCCAAGAGACCCAGTACTTC. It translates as CSVVLAGVFQETQYF. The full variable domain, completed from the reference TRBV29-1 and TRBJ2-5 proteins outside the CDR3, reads SAVISQKPSRDICQRGTSLTIQCQVDSQVTMMFWYRQQPGQSLTLIATANQGSEATYESGFVIDKFPISRPNLTFSTLTVSNMSPEDSSIYLCSVVLAGVFQETQYFGPGTRLLVL.